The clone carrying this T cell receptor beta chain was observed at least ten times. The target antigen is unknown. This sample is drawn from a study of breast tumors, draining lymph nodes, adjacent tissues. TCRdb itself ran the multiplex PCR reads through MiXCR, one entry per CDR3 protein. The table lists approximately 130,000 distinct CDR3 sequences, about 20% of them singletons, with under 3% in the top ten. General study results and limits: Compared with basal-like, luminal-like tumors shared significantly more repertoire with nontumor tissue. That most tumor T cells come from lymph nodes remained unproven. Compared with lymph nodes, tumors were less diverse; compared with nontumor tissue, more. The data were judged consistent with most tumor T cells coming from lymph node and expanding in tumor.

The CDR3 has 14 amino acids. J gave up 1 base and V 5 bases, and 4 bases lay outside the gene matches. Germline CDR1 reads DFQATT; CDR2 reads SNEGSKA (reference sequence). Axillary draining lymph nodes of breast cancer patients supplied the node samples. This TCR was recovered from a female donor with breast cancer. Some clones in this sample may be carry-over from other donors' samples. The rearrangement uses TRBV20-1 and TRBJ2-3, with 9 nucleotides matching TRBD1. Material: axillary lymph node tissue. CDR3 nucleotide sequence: TGCAGTGCTGAGAGGACAGGGGGCACAGATACGCAGTATTTT. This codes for CSAERTGGTDTQYF.